The 30 T cell receptor beta chains below were found in one sample sequenced in a study of CD8 T cells in ankylosing spondylitis. TCRdb recomputed calls from the 5' RACE reads with MiXCR, one row per CDR3 protein. The sample contains 200,000 or so distinct CDR3 sequences, roughly 26% of which appear only once. The sequenced sample was blood, either unsorted or a sorted T cell fraction (not recorded which). These TCRs come from a male donor with ankylosing spondylitis or in good health (not recorded which).

This clonotype was detected many times. J is TRBJ2-7 and V is TRBV4-3; TRBD1 agrees at 10 bases. Losses at the gene ends were 0 bases for V and 2 bases for J; bases not matched to a gene: 7. This CDR3 spans 17 amino acids. Germline V gene lookup returns CDR1 LGHNA and CDR2 YSLEER. CDR3 DNA sequence: TGCGCCAGCAGCCAAGAAACGGGACAGGGGATCCCCTACGAGCAGTACTTC. The encoded protein is CASSQETGQGIPYEQYF.

This clonotype has at least ten counts. The rearrangement uses TRBV4-1 and TRBJ1-4, with D perhaps TRBD1 (5 bases). The CDR3 loop spans 18 amino acids. CDR1 and CDR2 from the germline V gene are MGHRA and YSYEKL. The V gene lost 4 bases and the J gene lost 0 bases, with 18 bases spanning the gap. CDR3 protein: CASSLRVLGFTTNEKLFF. CDR3 DNA: TGCGCCAGCAGCCTCAGGGTTTTAGGGTTTACAACTAATGAAAAACTGTTTTTT.

In its sample, this clonotype was seen many times. This chain links TRBV4-1 with TRBJ2-5; D ambiguous. Looked up from germline, CDR1 is MGHRA and CDR2 is YSYEKL. This CDR3 has 14 amino acids. Trimming took off 5 bases at V and 4 bases at J, with 14 bases between the two ends. The CDR3 coding sequence is TGCGCCAGCAGCTACGGACCGATTGGAGAGACCCAGTACTTC. It codes for CASSYGPIGETQYF.

This clonotype has ten or more counts. This chain uses TRBV6-5 with TRBJ1-6; D is unclear. CDR1 and CDR2 (germline): MNHEY, SVGAGI. The CDR3 is 14 amino acids. V lost 0 bases and J 9 bases, leaving 9 bases between the germline ends. CDR3: CASSYSEAGSPLHF. The CDR3 DNA sequence: TGTGCCAGCAGTTACTCCGAGGCCGGTTCACCCCTCCACTTT.

Ten or more counts support this clonotype. The chain employs TRBV20-1 and TRBJ2-1, with a weak D call TRBD2 (6 bases). This CDR3 spans 15 amino acids. The ends were cut back, 0 bases at V and 8 bases at J, with 17 bases in the middle. CDR1 and CDR2 (germline): DFQATT, SNEGSKA (reference sequence). The CDR3 sequence is CSARDGGKKTDEQFF. CDR3 DNA: TGCAGTGCTAGAGATGGGGGGAAGAAAACAGATGAGCAGTTCTTC.

The rearrangement joins TRBV28 to TRBJ1-5; no definite D call. V was clipped by 4 bases and J by 3 bases, with 16 bases between them. Per germline, CDR1 MDHEN and CDR2 SYDVKM. The CDR3 sequence is 16 residues long. In DNA, the CDR3 is TGTGCCAGCAGTTACATCGAGAGGACGATCAATCAGCCCCAGCATTTT. Residues: CASSYIERTINQPQHF.

This clonotype showed up many times. This chain joins TRBV7-9 and TRBJ2-1, with 8 positions matching TRBD2. The CDR3 covers 14 residues. V gave up 5 bases and J gave up 8 bases; unmatched junction bases: 8. CDR1 SEHNR and CDR2 FQNEAQ come from the germline V gene (reference sequence). The CDR3 loop reads CASSLIAGNDEQFF. CDR3 sequence (DNA): TGTGCCAGCAGCCTTATAGCGGGAAACGATGAGCAGTTCTTC. The variable domain in full, completed from reference TRBV7-9 and TRBJ2-1, reads DTGVSQNPRHKITKRGQNVTFRCDPISEHNRLYWYRQTLGQGPEFLTYFQNEAQLEKSRLLSDRFSAERPKGSFSTLEIQRTEQGDSAMYLCASSLIAGNDEQFFGPGTRLTVL.

With respect to this clonotype: This could be a read error, since a much larger clone is one nucleotide away. The chain carries TRBV6-2 or TRBV6-3 and TRBJ2-5; D remains ambiguous. The CDR3 length is 14 residues. Between the trimmed V and J ends, which lost 5 bases and 6 bases, there was a span of 16 bases. Germline CDR1 MNHEY, CDR2 SVGEGT. Here the CDR3 DNA reads TGTGCCAGCAGTGCTGCGTTAGGGTGGCAGACCCAGTACTTC. Its translation: CASSAALGWQTQYF.

This clonotype came up a few times. The CDR3 loop reads CSARISVPGEQYF. The CDR3 DNA is TGCAGTGCTAGGATTTCGGTGCCTGGCGAGCAGTACTTC. The gene calls are TRBV20-1 and TRBJ2-7; D ambiguous. The germline V gene encodes CDR1 DFQATT and CDR2 SNEGSKA (reference sequence). The CDR3 contains 13 residues. The germline V and J ends were trimmed by 3 bases and 6 bases, with 15 bases remaining between them.

This clonotype was detected only a few times. The chain links TRBV19 to TRBJ2-3; the match to TRBD2 covers 9 bases. V lost 5 bases to trimming and J lost 7 bases; unmatched junction nucleotides: 13. From germline, CDR1 is LNHDA and CDR2 SQIVND (reference sequence). This CDR3 is 16 amino acids long. The CDR3 sequence is CASSSRTSDHPNTQYF. CDR3 sequence (DNA): TGTGCCAGTAGTTCCCGGACTAGCGACCACCCAAATACGCAGTATTTT.

This clonotype came up many times. The genes are TRBV5-1 and TRBJ2-3, with 11 bases fitting TRBD2. Germline CDR1 and CDR2: SGHRS and YFSETQ. This CDR3 is 15 amino acids long. V lost 4 bases, J lost 11 bases, and 12 bases stayed unmatched. CDR3 sequence reads: CASSLRSLAGEGQYF. The CDR3 coding sequence is TGCGCCAGCAGCCTCCGTTCACTAGCGGGAGAAGGGCAGTATTTT.

This clonotype has at least ten counts. The rearrangement joins TRBV6-1 to TRBJ2-7; 9 bases are a match to TRBD1. Germline V gene sequence: CDR1 MNHNS, CDR2 SASEGT. Germline trimming cut 6 bases from V and 6 bases from J; bases unmatched to any gene: 12. The CDR3 loop spans 15 amino acids. CDR3 in amino acids: CASSLPGQGRREQYF. CDR3 DNA: TGTGCCAGCAGCCTGCCTGGACAGGGGAGACGCGAGCAGTACTTC.

Turning to this clonotype: No conserved phenylalanine or tryptophan ends this CDR3, so it is likely a read error. The chain is built from TRBV5-1 and TRBJ2-3, with 7 bases matching TRBD1. Trimming at V came to 2 bases and at J to 2 bases, leaving 2 bases not matched to a gene. CDR3 length: 14 residues. Germline V gene sequence: CDR1 SGHRS, CDR2 YFSETQ. The CDR3 reads CASSFGQDTDTQYI. The CDR3 bases are TGCGCCAGCAGCTTCGGACAGGACACAGATACGCAGTATATT.

The chain couples TRBV6-5 to TRBJ1-1; TRBD1 agrees at 7 bases. The CDR3 has 15 residues. The V gene's germline CDR1 is MNHEY and CDR2 SVGAGI. Trimming at V came to 6 bases and at J to 2 bases, leaving 9 bases not matched to a gene. Here the CDR3 DNA reads TGTGCCAGCAGCTACGCCCGGGACAGTAACACTGAAGCTTTCTTT. Amino acid sequence: CASSYARDSNTEAFF.

This clonotype was detected a few times. The chain has TRBV20-1 and TRBJ2-2; D is undetermined. This CDR3 is built from 15 residues. The V end lost 1 base, the J end lost 0 bases, and 9 bases lay between the germline ends. CDR1 and CDR2 from the germline V gene are DFQATT and SNEGSKA (reference sequence). The CDR3 region has the DNA TGCAGTGCTAGAGGGCGGATAACGAACACCGGGGAGCTGTTTTTT. It translates to CSARGRITNTGELFF.

CDR3 region: CASSEDREQFF. The CDR3 nucleotides read TGTGCCAGCAGTGAGGACAGGGAGCAGTTCTTC. The chain has TRBV28 and TRBJ2-1; TRBD1 agrees at 7 bases. Germline CDR1 and CDR2: MDHEN and SYDVKM. V lost 5 bases, J lost 10 bases, and 2 bases stayed unmatched. The CDR3 consists of 11 residues.

V usage is TRBV5-6 and J usage is TRBJ2-7; 14 bases are a match to TRBD2. The trim removed 4 bases at V and 5 bases at J, leaving 5 bases unmatched. Germline V lookup: CDR1 SGHDT, CDR2 YYEEEE. This CDR3 contains 15 residues. The CDR3 region has the DNA TGTGCCAGCAGCACTGGACTAGCGGGAGGTGACGAGCAGTACTTC. Translated, it gives CASSTGLAGGDEQYF. Supplemented by reference TRBV5-6 and TRBJ2-7, the full variable domain reads DAGVTQSPTHLIKTRGQQVTLRCSPKSGHDTVSWYQQALGQGPQFIFQYYEEEERQRGNFPDRFSGHQFPNYSSELNVNALLLGDSALYLCASSTGLAGGDEQYFGPGTRLTVT.

J is TRBJ2-5 and V is TRBV20-1; 7 bases line up with TRBD2. Germline trimming cut 6 bases from V and 0 bases from J; bases unmatched to any gene: 13. Germline CDR1 is DFQATT and CDR2 is SNEGSKA (reference sequence). This CDR3 is built from 16 residues. CDR3 residues: CSAESHLAEYQETQYF. CDR3 in DNA: TGCAGTGCCGAATCTCACCTAGCGGAGTACCAAGAGACCCAGTACTTC.

The chain joins TRBV6-2 or TRBV6-3 to TRBJ2-4, with D possibly being TRBD1 (5 bases). V lost 5 bases and J 0 bases, leaving 14 bases between the germline ends. The CDR3 is made up of 16 amino acids. The V gene's germline CDR1 is MNHEY and CDR2 SVGEGT. The CDR3 loop reads CASSTGQPVAKNIQYF. CDR3 sequence (DNA): TGTGCCAGCAGTACCGGACAACCCGTAGCCAAAAACATTCAGTACTTC.

The V call is TRBV9, the J call TRBJ2-1; 14 positions match TRBD2. Germline CDR1 reads SGDLS; CDR2 reads YYNGEE. J gave up 8 bases and V 4 bases, and 8 bases lay outside the gene matches. The CDR3 is 16 amino acids. CDR3 sequence (DNA): TGTGCCAGCAGCATGACTAGCGGGAGGGCCATTTATGAGCAGTTCTTC. This codes for CASSMTSGRAIYEQFF.

The gene calls are TRBV6-2 or TRBV6-3 and TRBJ2-1; 7 bases line up with TRBD1. This CDR3 region has 15 residues. With 5 bases clipped from V and 2 bases from J, the junction kept 6 bases outside the gene matches. Germline-derived CDR1 and CDR2 are MNHEY and SVGEGT. The CDR3 sequence: CASSGTARTYNEQFF. The CDR3 DNA reads as TGTGCCAGCAGTGGGACAGCTCGCACCTACAATGAGCAGTTCTTC.

The chain combines TRBV6-1 with TRBJ2-5; D could derive from TRBD1 or TRBD2 (5 bases each). With 7 bases removed from V and 0 bases from J, the gap between germline ends came to 12 bases. The CDR3 length is 14 residues. In germline, CDR1 is MNHNS, CDR2 SASEGT. DNA of the CDR3: TGTGCCAGCATGCCGGTGGGGGACCAAGAGACCCAGTACTTC. Its protein is CASMPVGDQETQYF.

The table lists this clonotype with a few counts. V usage is TRBV12-3 or TRBV12-4 and J usage is TRBJ2-3, with TRBD1 matching 10 bases. The CDR3 runs to 14 residues. Unmatched junction bases numbered 4, after V lost 5 bases and J lost 5 bases. CDR3 DNA sequence: TGTGCCAGCAGTCTTGGACAGGGGGTAGATACGCAGTATTTT. Protein sequence: CASSLGQGVDTQYF.

This clonotype came up a few times. The rearrangement joins TRBV6-1 to TRBJ1-2, with D tentatively TRBD1 (5 bases). This CDR3 is built from 16 residues. Germline V gene lookup returns CDR1 MNHNS and CDR2 SASEGT. V gave up 7 bases and J gave up 7 bases, with 25 bases separating them. CDR3: CASTRGEGRERGGYTF. The CDR3 nucleotides read TGTGCCAGCACCAGAGGGGAGGGCAGAGAGAGGGGTGGCTACACCTTC.

The sample holds many counts of this clonotype. The rearrangement uses TRBV12-3 or TRBV12-4 and TRBJ2-1, with 7 nucleotides matching TRBD2. This CDR3 is built from 17 residues. V was clipped by 5 bases and J by 1 base; unmatched bases: 11. CDR3 sequence reads: CASSPSGSGPSYNEQFF. CDR3 bases: TGTGCCAGCAGTCCTTCGGGTAGCGGGCCTTCCTACAATGAGCAGTTCTTC.

In its sample, this clonotype was seen many times. This rearrangement joins TRBV29-1 to TRBJ2-1; maybe TRBD2 (5 bases). Germline loops: CDR1 SQVTM, CDR2 ANQGSEA. The CDR3 spans 15 residues. Trimming took off 4 bases at V and 4 bases at J, with 17 bases between the two ends. The CDR3 nucleotides read TGCAGCGTTGGGGTCCAAAGCGGTAGATACAATGAGCAGTTCTTC. Protein: CSVGVQSGRYNEQFF.

This clonotype was observed many times. The V gene is TRBV29-1, the J gene TRBJ2-1; D not resolved. Germline-derived CDR1 and CDR2 are SQVTM and ANQGSEA. Trimming removed 3 bases from V and 2 bases from J, with 8 bases in between. The CDR3 loop spans 13 amino acids. The CDR3 loop reads CSVDLVAYNEQFF. The CDR3 coding sequence is TGCAGCGTTGATTTGGTAGCCTACAATGAGCAGTTCTTC.

V gene TRBV20-1 combines with J gene TRBJ2-2, with unresolved D. Trimming removed 4 bases at V and 6 bases at J, with 12 bases between. The V gene's germline CDR1 is DFQATT and CDR2 SNEGSKA (reference sequence). The CDR3 length is 13 residues. CDR3 in amino acids: CSAKTRWAGELFF. The CDR3 coding sequence is TGCAGTGCTAAAACAAGATGGGCCGGGGAGCTGTTTTTT.

Many counts were recorded for this clonotype. CDR3 loop: CATEGASGNTIYF. The CDR3 nucleotides are TGTGCCACAGAGGGGGCCTCTGGAAACACCATATATTTT. The chain uses TRBV6-1 and TRBJ1-3; 7 bases fit TRBD1. The germline gives CDR1 MNHNS, CDR2 SASEGT. The CDR3 totals 13 residues. V lost 10 bases and J lost 0; bases outside the gene matches: 3.

This clonotype was counted many times. CDR3 residues: CASSQDGAAGIISNEKLFF. The CDR3 region has the DNA TGCGCCAGCAGCCAAGACGGGGCGGCAGGGATCATCTCTAATGAAAAACTGTTTTTT. The rearrangement uses TRBV4-1 and TRBJ1-4, with D tentatively TRBD1 (5 bases). V lost 0 bases to trimming and J lost 3 bases, with 20 bases between them. The CDR3 is made up of 19 amino acids. Germline CDR1 and CDR2: MGHRA and YSYEKL.